Below, 31 T cell receptor beta chains from the same sample are listed, as sequenced in a study of shared clonotypes between healthy human individuals. Here immunoSEQ multiplex PCR was the method, and the copy in TCRdb shows in-frame clones only, minus some. The sample contains over a million clones, under 99% of which appear only once. Sequencing used naive CD4+ T cells sorted from blood. The subset was: CD45RA+ positively selected. Receptors originate from a man aged 30 to 39 in good health.

This chain joins TRBV5-5 and TRBJ2-4; possibly TRBD2 for D (5 bases). CDR1 and CDR2 from the germline V gene are SGHKS and YYEKEE (reference sequence). This CDR3 has 14 residues. The V gene lost 4 bases and the J gene lost 8 bases, with 16 bases spanning the gap. CDR3 nucleotides: TGTGCCAGCAGCAATTTTCGTACTAGGGACATTCAGTACTTC. Translation: CASSNFRTRDIQYF.

This clone has a single count. The chain couples TRBV27 to TRBJ1-3; D ambiguous. The CDR3 totals 12 residues. CDR1 and CDR2 (germline): MNHEY, SMNVEV (reference sequence). The ends were cut back, 7 bases at V and 0 bases at J, with 4 bases in the middle. CDR3 amino acids: CASISSGNTIYF. The DNA of the CDR3 is TGTGCCAGCATAAGCTCTGGAAACACCATATATTTT.

This clone is a singleton in its sample. This sequence joins TRBV29-1 and TRBJ2-5; D unresolved. CDR1 is SQVTM and CDR2 is ANQGSEA in the germline V gene. This CDR3 is 11 amino acids long. Trimming removed 5 bases at V and 7 bases at J, with 11 bases between. CDR3 sequence: CSVLSSATQYF. Written as DNA, the CDR3 is TGCAGCGTTCTTTCATCGGCGACCCAGTACTTC.

The chain is built from TRBV27 and TRBJ2-5, with D possibly TRBD1 on 7 matching bases. From germline, CDR1 is MNHEY and CDR2 SMNVEV (reference sequence). Trimming removed 5 bases from V and 4 bases from J, with 17 bases in between. CDR3 length equals 15 residues. In nucleotides, the CDR3 is TGTGCCAGCAGTCCCTCGGACAGGAGGGGAGAGACCCAGTACTTC. Translating it yields CASSPSDRRGETQYF.

The chain recombines TRBV19 with TRBJ2-3, with 9 bases that match TRBD1. CDR1 and CDR2 (germline): LNHDA, SQIVND (reference sequence). Trimming removed 10 bases from V and 6 bases from J; junction bases left unmatched: 8. This CDR3 spans 13 amino acids. DNA for the CDR3: TGTGCCACCCGGTGGGACAGGGAGGATACGCAGTATTTT. Its protein product is CATRWDREDTQYF.

This rearrangement joins TRBV28 to TRBJ2-7; D is possibly TRBD1 or TRBD2 (6 bases each). Germline values: CDR1 MDHEN, CDR2 SYDVKM. The CDR3 covers 15 residues. Trimming took off 6 bases at V and 2 bases at J, with 17 bases between the two ends. As DNA, the CDR3 is TGTGCCAGCAGACCCGCCGGGGGCTCAACCTACGAGCAGTACTTC. Translation: CASRPAGGSTYEQYF. Full variable domain (remainder filled in from reference TRBV28 and TRBJ2-7): DVKVTQSSRYLVKRTGEKVFLECVQDMDHENMFWYRQDPGLGLRLIYFSYDVKMKEKGDIPEGYSVSREKKERFSLILESASTNQTSMYLCASRPAGGSTYEQYFGPGTRLTVT.

The V call is TRBV9, the J call TRBJ2-1; D gene ambiguous. Germline V gene lookup returns CDR1 SGDLS and CDR2 YYNGEE. The V end was cut by 4 bases, the J end by 1 base, with 9 bases between. The CDR3 runs 14 residues. In nucleotides, the CDR3 is TGTGCCAGCAGCTTCCAAACATCCTACAATGAGCAGTTCTTC. Protein sequence: CASSFQTSYNEQFF.

The chain carries TRBV11-2 and TRBJ2-2, with TRBD1 matching 8 bases. CDR3 length: 16 residues. Germline V gene sequence: CDR1 SGHAT, CDR2 FQNNGV. V was pared by 0 bases and J by 1 base, with 1 base of the junction left unmatched. The DNA of the CDR3 is TGTGCCAGCAGCTTAGAAGGGACAGGGAACACCGGGGAGCTGTTTTTT. Its protein product is CASSLEGTGNTGELFF.

The V call is TRBV5-1, the J call TRBJ2-1, with 10 bases aligning to TRBD1. This CDR3 region has 14 residues. Looked up from germline, CDR1 is SGHRS and CDR2 is YFSETQ. Germline trimming cut 0 bases from V and 10 bases from J; bases unmatched to any gene: 4. CDR3: CASSLAGQGGEQFF. The DNA for the CDR3 is TGCGCCAGCAGCTTGGCCGGACAGGGGGGCGAGCAGTTCTTC.

With regard to this clone: The same CDR3 also results from other DNA sequences found in this sample. V gene TRBV27 combines with J gene TRBJ1-4; no clear D. Trimming pared 5 bases from V and 4 bases from J, leaving 11 bases between. CDR1 MNHEY and CDR2 SMNVEV come from the germline V gene (reference sequence). This CDR3 is built from 14 residues. The chain's CDR3 is CASSLTGINEKLFF. DNA of the CDR3: TGTGCCAGCAGTCTAACCGGGATTAATGAAAAACTGTTTTTT.

J is TRBJ2-7 and V is TRBV29-1, with D perhaps TRBD2 (6 bases). The CDR3 is made up of 12 amino acids. Trimming took off 2 bases at V and 5 bases at J, with 10 bases between the two ends. The germline CDR1 and CDR2 sequences are SQVTM and ANQGSEA. Here the CDR3 reads CSVEQGGHEQYF. CDR3 sequence (DNA): TGCAGCGTTGAACAGGGAGGCCACGAGCAGTACTTC.

The gene calls are TRBV5-1 and TRBJ2-7, with TRBD2 as a possible D gene (6 bases). CDR1 is SGHRS and CDR2 is YFSETQ in the germline V gene. The V end was cut by 2 bases, the J end by 7 bases, with 22 bases between. The length of the CDR3 is 16 residues. The CDR3 bases are TGCGCCAGCAGCTTCTTTTCCAGGGCCCTCGGGAGTGAGCAGTACTTC. Translation: CASSFFSRALGSEQYF.

This chain links TRBV7-2 with TRBJ2-1; tentative D call: TRBD2 (5 bases). V was pared by 2 bases and J by 0 bases, with 8 bases between. From germline, CDR1 is SGHTA and CDR2 FQGNSA. The CDR3 runs to 15 residues. This CDR3 is CASSLLSDSYNEQFF. CDR3 DNA sequence: TGTGCCAGCAGCTTACTTAGCGACTCCTACAATGAGCAGTTCTTC.

This clone was observed a few times. The rearrangement links TRBV10-1 to TRBJ1-5; D is perhaps TRBD1 (6 bases). The CDR3 is made up of 14 amino acids. Trimming stripped 2 bases from V and 4 bases from J, with 9 bases between. The germline CDR1 and CDR2 sequences are WNHNN and SYGVQD (reference sequence). The chain's CDR3 is CASSEAGANQPQHF. For the CDR3, the DNA is TGCGCCAGCAGTGAGGCAGGGGCTAATCAGCCCCAGCATTTT.

This clone appeared once. DNA for the CDR3: TGTGCCAGCTCGGGCCGGGACAGGGGATGGTCCGGGGAGCTGTTTTTT. As protein: CASSGRDRGWSGELFF. The genes are TRBV11-2 and TRBJ2-2; TRBD1 agrees at 10 bases. The CDR3 totals 16 residues. Germline lookup yields CDR1 SGHAT and CDR2 FQNNGV. J lost 6 bases, V lost 8 bases, and 12 bases had no gene match.

Of note for this clone: Other nucleotide sequences from this sample produce the same CDR3. CDR3 loop: CASSVGGASTDTQYF. CDR3 in DNA: TGTGCCAGCAGCGTAGGGGGCGCCAGCACAGATACGCAGTATTTT. The V and J genes are TRBV9 and TRBJ2-3; possibly TRBD1 for D (5 bases). Germline V gene data show CDR1 as SGDLS and CDR2 as YYNGEE. The CDR3 length is 15 residues. Trimming removed 0 bases from V and 0 bases from J, with 8 bases in between. Variable domain in full (rest from reference TRBV9 and TRBJ2-3): DSGVTQTPKHLITATGQRVTLRCSPRSGDLSVYWYQQSLDQGLQFLIQYYNGEERAKGNILERFSAQQFPDLHSELNLSSLELGDSALYFCASSVGGASTDTQYFGPGTRLTVL.

This clone was detected once. The chain employs TRBV5-3 and TRBJ2-5; unclear D gene. TRBV5-3 has ORF status, its function being uncertain. Trimming took 4 bases from V and 5 from J, leaving 6 bases between them. There are 11 residues in the CDR3. CDR3 nucleotides: TGTGCCAGAAGCCAGCAGGAGACCCAGTACTTC. This encodes CARSQQETQYF.

The chain employs TRBV11-1 and TRBJ2-7, with D perhaps matching TRBD2 (6 bases). CDR1 SGHAT and CDR2 FQDESV come from the germline V gene (reference sequence). V lost 4 bases, J lost 7 bases, and 14 bases lay in between. This CDR3 contains 13 residues. The CDR3, as DNA: TGTGCCAGCAGCTCGGGACTCGCAAGGGAGCAGTACTTC. As protein: CASSSGLAREQYF.

The V gene is TRBV29-1, the J gene TRBJ1-3; 7 nucleotides match TRBD1. Germline V gene lookup returns CDR1 SQVTM and CDR2 ANQGSEA. V gave up 2 bases and J gave up 5 bases; unmatched junction bases: 6. The CDR3 contains 14 residues. The CDR3 region is CSVELTGSRNTIYF. The CDR3 bases are TGCAGCGTTGAATTGACAGGGTCGCGAAACACCATATATTTT.

V usage is TRBV28 and J usage is TRBJ2-7, with D possibly matching TRBD2 (6 bases). CDR1 is MDHEN and CDR2 is SYDVKM in the germline V gene. The V and J ends lost 6 bases and 1 base respectively, with 10 bases between them. The CDR3 totals 13 residues. CDR3 loop: CASSWGVSYEQYF. The CDR3 nucleotides read TGTGCCAGCAGCTGGGGGGTGTCCTACGAGCAGTACTTC.

V and J are TRBV2 and TRBJ1-5; D call uncertain. CDR1 is SNHLY, CDR2 FYNNEI, per germline. This CDR3 region has 12 residues. V was clipped by 7 bases and J by 3 bases, with 7 bases between them. DNA for the CDR3: TGTGCCAGCAACTCGGACAATCAGCCCCAGCATTTT. Encoded protein: CASNSDNQPQHF.

The chain links TRBV4-2 to TRBJ2-5; no clear D. The germline V and J ends were trimmed by 3 bases and 5 bases, with 16 bases remaining between them. The CDR3 is made up of 15 amino acids. Looked up from germline, CDR1 is LGHNA and CDR2 is YNFKEQ. The chain's CDR3 is CASSQGPEVGETQYF. CDR3 coding DNA: TGTGCCAGCAGCCAGGGCCCAGAGGTAGGGGAGACCCAGTACTTC.

This chain links TRBV10-1 with TRBJ2-3; 10 bases are a match to TRBD2. The junction had 4 bases not matched to a gene; V was cut back by 3 bases and J by 4 bases. CDR3 length: 15 residues. Germline CDR1 WNHNN, CDR2 SYGVQD (reference sequence). For the CDR3, the DNA is TGCGCCAGCAGTGACGCGGGACTAGCGTCAGATACGCAGTATTTT. Encoded protein: CASSDAGLASDTQYF.

The chain joins TRBV7-3 to TRBJ2-5; tentatively, D is TRBD2 (5 bases). Trimming took off 1 base at V and 1 base at J, with 7 bases between the two ends. This CDR3 region has 14 residues. Germline-derived CDR1 and CDR2 are SGHTA and FQGTGA. For the CDR3, the DNA is TGTGCCAGCAGCTTAATCGAGGGCCAAGAGACCCAGTACTTC. Amino acid sequence: CASSLIEGQETQYF. Looking up the rest from reference TRBV7-3 and TRBJ2-5 gives the full variable domain: GAGVSQTPSNKVTEKGKYVELRCDPISGHTALYWYRQSLGQGPEFLIYFQGTGAADDSGLPNDRFFAVRPEGSVSTLKIQRTERGDSAVYLCASSLIEGQETQYFGPGTRLLVL.

This chain joins TRBV18 and TRBJ2-7; TRBD1 agrees at 12 bases. Losses at the gene ends were 3 bases for V and 3 bases for J; bases not matched to a gene: 15. The CDR3 extends over 19 amino acids. CDR1 is KGHSH, CDR2 LQKENI, per germline. CDR3 residues: CASSPLSMGQGASGYEQYF. In nucleotides, the CDR3 is TGTGCCAGCTCACCCTTATCCATGGGACAGGGGGCTTCCGGCTACGAGCAGTACTTC.

CDR3 region: CASSYSGGRSHEQYF. The CDR3 DNA reads as TGTGCCAGCAGTTACTCTGGCGGGAGAAGCCACGAGCAGTACTTC. This chain connects TRBV6-6 to TRBJ2-7; TRBD2 matches at 7 bases. The J segment lost 5 bases and the V segment lost 0 bases, leaving 7 bases of the junction unmatched. This CDR3 has 15 residues. The germline gives CDR1 MNHNY, CDR2 SVGAGI (reference sequence).

The V and J genes are TRBV19 and TRBJ1-5, with TRBD1 matching 11 bases. Germline V gives CDR1 LNHDA, CDR2 SQIVND (reference sequence). V lost 6 bases to trimming and J lost 5 bases; unmatched junction nucleotides: 6. This CDR3 spans 15 amino acids. The CDR3 region has the DNA TGTGCCAGTAGAAGGGACAGGGGGTTAGATCAGCCCCAGCATTTT. It codes for CASRRDRGLDQPQHF.

The J gene is TRBJ1-4, the V gene TRBV27; TRBD1 agrees at 9 bases. There are 16 residues in the CDR3. Germline V CDR1 and CDR2: MNHEY, SMNVEV (reference sequence). Trimming at V came to 5 bases and at J to 7 bases, leaving 11 bases not matched to a gene. The CDR3 nucleotides read TGTGCCAGCAGTAGAACAAACAGGGGGCCGTTTGAAAAACTGTTTTTT. Amino acids: CASSRTNRGPFEKLFF.

The chain couples TRBV7-9 to TRBJ2-5, with 7 nucleotides matching TRBD2. Germline V gene sequence: CDR1 SEHNR, CDR2 FQNEAQ (reference sequence). The CDR3 totals 14 residues. V lost 11 bases and J lost 5; bases outside the gene matches: 14. The CDR3 loop is CAGAAGDAIETQYF. CDR3 bases: TGTGCCGGGGCGGCGGGAGATGCGATTGAGACCCAGTACTTC.

The V and J genes are TRBV28 and TRBJ2-2; 11 bases map to TRBD2. The CDR3 sequence is 17 residues long. The germline V gene has CDR1 MDHEN and CDR2 SYDVKM. Trimming cost V 1 base and J 6 bases; bases outside gene matches: 7. The CDR3 here is CASSLLLAGDSSGELFF. The CDR3 DNA reads TGTGCCAGCAGTTTATTACTAGCGGGAGATAGTTCCGGGGAGCTGTTTTTT.

The chain joins TRBV2 to TRBJ2-7, with D unclear. Germline V lookup: CDR1 SNHLY, CDR2 FYNNEI. This CDR3 is 15 amino acids long. V gave up 4 bases and J gave up 1 base, with 14 bases separating them. DNA of the CDR3: TGTGCCAGCAGTGGGTGGAGCTCACCATCCTACGAGCAGTACTTC. Protein product: CASSGWSSPSYEQYF.